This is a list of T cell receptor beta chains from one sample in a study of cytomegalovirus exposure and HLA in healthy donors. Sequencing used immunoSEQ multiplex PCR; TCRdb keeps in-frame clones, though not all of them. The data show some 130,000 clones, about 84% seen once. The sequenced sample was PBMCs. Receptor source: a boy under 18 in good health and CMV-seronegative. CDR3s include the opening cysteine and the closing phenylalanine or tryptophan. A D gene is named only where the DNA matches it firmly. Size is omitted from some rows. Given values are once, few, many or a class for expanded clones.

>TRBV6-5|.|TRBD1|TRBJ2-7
TGTGCCAGCAGTTCCCGGGACAGGGCCTCCTACGAGCAGTACTTC
CASSSRDRASYEQYF
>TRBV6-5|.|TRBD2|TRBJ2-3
TGTGCCAGCAGTCAACTAGCGGGAGCAGATACGCAGTATTTT
CASSQLAGADTQYF
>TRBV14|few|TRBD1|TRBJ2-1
TGTGCCAGCAGTATCGGGACAGGGGGCGTTTGGGAGCAGTTCTTC
CASSIGTGGVWEQFF
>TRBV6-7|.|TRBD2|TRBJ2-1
TGTGCCAGCAGTTACTCGGGACTAGCGGGAGCGGGTAAGTTCTTC
CASSYSGLAGAGKFF
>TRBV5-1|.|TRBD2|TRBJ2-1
TGCGCCAGCAGCTGGGGGAGCGGGGGCCTCCTTAATGAGCAGTTCTTC
CASSWGSGGLLNEQFF
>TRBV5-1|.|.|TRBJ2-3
TGCGCCAGCAGCTCTGGAGTAGCGCCTAGCACAGATACGCAGTATTTT
CASSSGVAPSTDTQYF
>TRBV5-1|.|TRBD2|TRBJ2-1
TGCGCCAGCAGCTTGTTACCCCCGACTAGCGCCGGGGGGAATGAGCAGTTCTTC
CASSLLPPTSAGGNEQFF
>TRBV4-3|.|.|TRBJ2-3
TGCGCCAGCAGCTCTAGAACTTCCCGCTCAGATACGCAGTATTTT
CASSSRTSRSDTQYF
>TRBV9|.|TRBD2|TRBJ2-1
TGTGCCAGCAGCGTCTGGACTAGCGGGAGGGATGAGCAGTTCTTC
CASSVWTSGRDEQFF
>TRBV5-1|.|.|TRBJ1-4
TGCGCCAGCAGCGGCGGCTCGTCTAATGAAAAACTGTTTTTT
CASSGGSSNEKLFF
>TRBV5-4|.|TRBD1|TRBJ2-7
TGTGCCAGCAGCTCCAGGGGGAGAGAGCAGTACTTC
CASSSRGREQYF
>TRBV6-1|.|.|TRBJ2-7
TGTGCCGGCACCACGGGGGACAGTTCCTACGAGCAGTACTTC
CAGTTGDSSYEQYF
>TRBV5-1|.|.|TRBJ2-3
TGCGCCAGCAGCTTGTTAGGACTGACAGATACGCAGTATTTT
CASSLLGLTDTQYF
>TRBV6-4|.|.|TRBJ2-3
TGTGCCAGCAGTGACTCGAGCGGAGGCACAGATACGCAGTATTTT
CASSDSSGGTDTQYF
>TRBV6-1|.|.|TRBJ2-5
TGTGCCAGCAGTGAAGCGGGACACCAAGGTGCCTTACGGGAGACCCAGTACTTC
CASSEAGHQGALRETQYF
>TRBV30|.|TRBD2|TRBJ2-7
TGTGCCTGGAGTGTGGGGGGGTACGAGCAGTACTTC
CAWSVGGYEQYF
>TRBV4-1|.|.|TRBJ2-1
TGCGCCAGCAGCCAAGAGGCCGGAGGGCCCTCGAATGAGCAGTTCTTC
CASSQEAGGPSNEQFF
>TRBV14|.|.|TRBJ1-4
TGTGCCAGCGGGGCGGGAGAAAAACTGTTTTTT
CASGAGEKLFF
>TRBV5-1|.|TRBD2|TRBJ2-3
TGCGCCAGCAGACCAACTAGCGGGAGAATAGATACGCAGTATTTT
CASRPTSGRIDTQYF
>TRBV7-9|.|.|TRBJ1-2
TGTGCCAGCAGCTCGAATCACAGGGATGGCTACACCTTC
CASSSNHRDGYTF
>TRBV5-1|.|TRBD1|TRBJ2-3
TGCGCCAGCAGCTTGGCCTCAGGGGGAAGCACAGATACGCAGTATTTT
CASSLASGGSTDTQYF
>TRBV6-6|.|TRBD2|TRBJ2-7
TGTGCCAGCAGTTACGTCGCTAGCGGAATATTAACCCAGCAGTACTTC
CASSYVASGILTQQYF
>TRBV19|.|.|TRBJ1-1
TGTGCCAGTAGTATAGGCCAGGCGAACACTGAAGCTTTCTTT
CASSIGQANTEAFF
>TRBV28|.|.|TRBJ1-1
TGTGCCAGCACCTCGGAATCTGGGGCTGTCGCTGAAGCTTTCTTT
CASTSESGAVAEAFF
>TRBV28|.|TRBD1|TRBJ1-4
TGTGCCAGCAGTTTGGGACAGGGGGCAGGGGAAAAACTGTTTTTT
CASSLGQGAGEKLFF
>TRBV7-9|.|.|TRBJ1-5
TGTGCCAGCAGTTCTGGGACAAGTAATCAGCCCCAGCATTTT
CASSSGTSNQPQHF
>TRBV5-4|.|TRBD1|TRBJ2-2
TGTGCCAGCAGCCCGGGACAGGATACCGGGGAGCTGTTTTTT
CASSPGQDTGELFF
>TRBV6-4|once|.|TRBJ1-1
TGTGCCAGCAGTGACTCGAGTGCAGGGTCCACTGAAGCTTTCTTT
CASSDSSAGSTEAFF
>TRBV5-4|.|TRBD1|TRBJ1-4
TGTGCCAGCAGCGTACAGGGGGCGGGAGAAAAACTGTTTTTT
CASSVQGAGEKLFF
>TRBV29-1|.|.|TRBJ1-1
TGCAGCGTTAGAGGGGAGGGCACTGAAGCTTTCTTT
CSVRGEGTEAFF
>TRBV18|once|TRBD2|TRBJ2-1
TGTGCCAGCTCAGGACTAGCGGGAATCTCTAGCTCCTACAATGAGCAGTTCTTC
CASSGLAGISSSYNEQFF
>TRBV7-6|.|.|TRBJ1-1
TGTGCCAGCAGCTTTACCGTGACAGGCAGAGACACTGAAGCTTTCTTT
CASSFTVTGRDTEAFF
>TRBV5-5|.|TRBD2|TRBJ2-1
TGTGCCAGCAGCTTGCTTGGGACTAATAGGGGCAATGAGCAGTTCTTC
CASSLLGTNRGNEQFF
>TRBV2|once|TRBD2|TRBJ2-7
TGTGCCAGCAGTGCTTGGACTAGCGGGGGCCTCGAGCAGTACTTC
CASSAWTSGGLEQYF
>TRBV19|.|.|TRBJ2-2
TGTGCCAGTAGCAAAAGACTGGACACCACGAACACCGGGGAGCTGTTTTTT
CASSKRLDTTNTGELFF
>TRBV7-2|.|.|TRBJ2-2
TGTGCCAGCAGTTCGGACTACAACGGGGGGGAGCTGTTTTTT
CASSSDYNGGELFF
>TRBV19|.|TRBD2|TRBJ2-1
TGTGCCAGTACCTTGACTAGCGGGAGTTGGTCCTACAATGAGCAGTTCTTC
CASTLTSGSWSYNEQFF